These T cell receptor beta chains were read from a single sample in a study of shared clonotypes between healthy human individuals. Some clones are missing from TCRdb's copy, which holds only in-frame ones; the method was immunoSEQ multiplex PCR. The table shows over 1.4 million clones, with roughly 96% occurring only once. The sequencing sample was made of naive CD4+ T cells sorted from blood. The receptors shown here come from a man aged 30 to 39 in good health. Both conserved end residues are part of each CDR3. The order of the fields is J gene, D gene, V gene, clone size, CDR3 protein, CDR3 DNA. The D gene is left open where the match is weak. Clone sizes are given selectively: once, few, many, or a class where the clone is expanded.

>TRBJ2-1|-|TRBV28|once
CASALPKGYNEQFF
TGTGCCAGCGCCCTCCCAAAGGGCTACAATGAGCAGTTCTTC
>TRBJ2-3|-|TRBV7-3|-
CASSITGTATSTDTQYF
TGTGCCAGCAGTATCACCGGGACTGCCACTAGCACAGATACGCAGTATTTT
>TRBJ1-2|TRBD1|TRBV28|-
CASSFRGTGIGYTF
TGTGCCAGCAGTTTTCGCGGGACAGGGATTGGCTACACCTTC
>TRBJ2-2|TRBD1|TRBV6-1|-
CASSESQGANTGELFF
TGTGCCAGCAGTGAGTCGCAGGGGGCGAACACCGGGGAGCTGTTTTTT
>TRBJ2-1|TRBD1|TRBV5-1|-
CASQNRAGGAYEQFF
TGCGCCAGCCAAAATCGGGCAGGGGGCGCATATGAGCAGTTCTTC
>TRBJ2-3|TRBD2|TRBV29-1|-
CSVGIPGGTTDTQYF
TGCAGCGTGGGAATCCCCGGGGGGACCACAGATACGCAGTATTTT
>TRBJ2-7|TRBD2|TRBV4-3|-
CASSRDRGWSSGSSNEQYF
TGCGCCAGCAGCCGCGACAGGGGTTGGTCTAGCGGGAGTTCGAACGAGCAGTACTTC
>TRBJ2-2|TRBD1|TRBV9|-
CASSGQGARGTGELFF
TGTGCCAGCAGCGGGCAGGGGGCTCGTGGCACCGGGGAGCTGTTTTTT
>TRBJ1-1|-|TRBV14|-
CASSQGGAVYGITEAFF
TGTGCCAGCAGCCAAGGGGGGGCAGTATATGGGATCACTGAAGCTTTCTTT
>TRBJ2-1|-|TRBV15|-
CATSRGQGMGLNEQFF
TGTGCCACCAGCAGAGGGCAGGGGATGGGACTCAATGAGCAGTTCTTC
>TRBJ2-1|TRBD2|TRBV28|-
CASSKGLAGASSYNEQFF
TGTGCCAGCAGCAAGGGACTAGCGGGGGCGAGCTCCTACAATGAGCAGTTCTTC
>TRBJ2-7|TRBD1|TRBV5-1|-
CASSFRPGQEYEQYF
TGCGCCAGCAGCTTCCGTCCGGGACAGGAATACGAGCAGTACTTC
>TRBJ1-3|TRBD1|TRBV4-3|-
CASSQDRTGGLDTIYF
TGCGCCAGCAGCCAAGATAGGACAGGGGGATTGGACACCATATATTTT
>TRBJ2-5|-|TRBV7-8|-
CASSLEGVATQYF
TGTGCCAGCAGCTTAGAAGGGGTTGCGACCCAGTACTTC
>TRBJ1-3|-|TRBV5-1|few
CASSPGAGNTIYF
TGCGCCAGCAGCCCAGGGGCTGGAAACACCATATATTTT
>TRBJ2-7|-|TRBV5-4|-
CASSLWSLDYEQYF
TGTGCCAGCAGCTTGTGGAGTCTAGATTACGAGCAGTACTTC
>TRBJ2-2|-|TRBV10-1|-
CASSARLNTGELFF
TGCGCCAGCAGTGCGCGCCTAAACACCGGGGAGCTGTTTTTT
>TRBJ1-5|-|TRBV28|-
CASSPGSHQPQHF
TGTGCCAGCAGTCCGGGGTCCCATCAGCCCCAGCATTTT
>TRBJ2-1|-|TRBV27|-
CARRGPFTLGSYNEQFF
TGTGCCAGGAGAGGGCCCTTTACATTGGGCTCCTACAATGAGCAGTTCTTC
>TRBJ2-7|-|TRBV5-6|-
CASSLGPHSYEQYF
TGTGCCAGCAGCTTGGGCCCTCACTCCTACGAGCAGTACTTC
>TRBJ2-2|TRBD1|TRBV5-1|-
CASSRGPRTGYTGELFF
TGCGCCAGCAGCCGGGGACCCCGGACAGGGTATACCGGGGAGCTGTTTTTT
>TRBJ1-1|-|TRBV6-6|once
CASSYSEIRTEAFF
TGTGCCAGCAGTTACTCGGAGATCCGCACTGAAGCTTTCTTT
>TRBJ2-7|TRBD2|TRBV4-1|-
CASSHWGGTSSEQYF
TGCGCCAGCAGCCATTGGGGGGGGACTTCGTCCGAGCAGTACTTC
>TRBJ2-1|TRBD2|TRBV30|-
CAWQRTSDYNEQFF
TGTGCCTGGCAGCGGACTAGCGACTACAATGAGCAGTTCTTC
>TRBJ1-2|-|TRBV7-9|-
CASSPSTGLAYGYTF
TGTGCCAGCAGCCCTTCGACAGGTCTAGCCTATGGCTACACCTTC
>TRBJ2-7|TRBD1|TRBV5-4|-
CASSVGQGRNEQYF
TGTGCCAGCAGCGTGGGACAGGGGAGGAACGAGCAGTACTTC
>TRBJ2-3|-|TRBV11-2|-
CASSLGLRGTDTQYF
TGTGCCAGCAGCTTAGGATTGCGGGGCACAGATACGCAGTATTTT
>TRBJ2-3|TRBD2|TRBV18|-
CASSPVASGGTDTQYF
TGTGCCAGCTCACCGGTTGCGAGCGGGGGTACAGATACGCAGTATTTT